The clone carrying this T cell receptor beta chain was seen a few times. The data originate from a study of blood T cell repertoires in COVID-19. This CDR3 has 15 residues. CDR1 is SGHTA and CDR2 is FQGNSA in the germline V gene. V was cut by 1 base and J by 5 bases, with 14 bases left in between. TCRdb's table, derived via immunoSEQ multiplex PCR, lists solely in-frame clones and lacks some. The sample yields 70,000 to 80,000 clones, 75% to 90% seen once. Sample: peripheral blood. The chain employs TRBV7-2 and TRBJ1-1; D may be TRBD1 (6 bases). The sequence came from a woman of 80 years or more with active or convalescent COVID-19. The CDR3, as DNA: TGTGCCAGCAGCTTAGTGGGGGGGCACGCGACTGAAGCTTTCTTT. Translated: CASSLVGGHATEAFF.